These 18 T cell receptor beta chains originate from one sample sequenced in a study of CD8 T cells in ankylosing spondylitis. Study-level points and caveats: What seemed typical of ankylosing spondylitis blood was a TCR beta motif built from eight highly homologous variants.

Each CDR3 protein is one row after TCRdb ran MiXCR on the 5' RACE reads. This sample has some 840,000 distinct CDR3 sequences; about 11% occur once, and the top ten carry less than 0.65%. These receptors have no known antigen. The source material was blood, either unsorted or a sorted T cell fraction (not recorded which). Receptors originate from a male donor with ankylosing spondylitis.

This clonotype has just a few counts. The chain carries TRBV2 and TRBJ2-5; TRBD1 matches 11 bases. V trimming: 10 bases; J trimming: 5 bases; junction bases outside the gene matches: 6. The germline V gene encodes CDR1 SNHLY and CDR2 FYNNEI. The length of the CDR3 is 13 residues. Here the CDR3 reads CATGQGAWETQYF. CDR3 nucleotides: TGTGCCACCGGACAGGGGGCATGGGAGACCCAGTACTTC.

The gene calls are TRBV7-2 and TRBJ2-1; D may be TRBD1 or TRBD2 (5 bases each). The CDR3 loop spans 15 amino acids. The germline V gene has CDR1 SGHTA and CDR2 FQGNSA. V lost 2 bases, J lost 6 bases, and 14 bases lay in between. This CDR3 is CASSLRGGAGNEQFF. CDR3 in DNA: TGTGCCAGCAGCTTACGGGGTGGGGCAGGCAATGAGCAGTTCTTC.

This clonotype has at least ten counts. The chain uses TRBV4-3 and TRBJ2-7, with 9 bases lining up with TRBD1. The CDR3 runs 15 residues. Germline CDR1 LGHNA, CDR2 YSLEER. Losses at the gene ends were 2 bases for V and 4 bases for J; bases not matched to a gene: 6. CDR3 in amino acids: CASSQHHRGPYEQYF. The CDR3 DNA follows: TGCGCCAGCAGCCAACATCACAGGGGGCCGTACGAGCAGTACTTC.

The chain combines TRBV7-9 with TRBJ2-5; TRBD1 is a possible D gene (5 bases). V lost 5 bases, J lost 7 bases, and 17 bases lay in between. CDR3 length: 14 residues. CDR1 is SEHNR, CDR2 FQNEAQ, per germline (reference sequence). The CDR3 loop is CASSERGQTGTQYF. In DNA, the CDR3 is TGTGCCAGCAGCGAGAGAGGACAAACGGGGACCCAGTACTTC.

This chain connects TRBV20-1 to TRBJ1-1; D call uncertain. This CDR3 region has 12 residues. The V end lost 1 base, the J end lost 6 bases, and 9 bases lay between the germline ends. Germline CDR1 reads DFQATT; CDR2 reads SNEGSKA (reference sequence). CDR3 nucleotides: TGCAGTGCTAGAGCGGGAGCCGCTGAAGCTTTCTTT. Translation gives CSARAGAAEAFF.

This clonotype has more than one count but fewer than ten. The genes are TRBV5-4 and TRBJ2-1, with D possibly TRBD1 on 5 matching bases. This CDR3 comprises 15 residues. V lost 3 bases to trimming and J lost 8 bases, with 18 bases between them. The germline CDR1 and CDR2 sequences are SGHNT and YYREEE (reference sequence). As DNA, the CDR3 is TGTGCCAGCAGCTCAAAGGATCAGGGTGGTGATGAGCAGTTCTTC. This encodes CASSSKDQGGDEQFF.

This clonotype was picked up a small number of times. The CDR3, as DNA: TGTGCCAGCAGTTCGAGGGGGACGGGGTTGACCTATGGCTACACCTTC. It yields the protein CASSSRGTGLTYGYTF. The chain carries TRBV12-3 or TRBV12-4 and TRBJ1-2, with D possibly being TRBD1 (6 bases). The CDR3 totals 16 residues. V was pared by 4 bases and J by 4 bases, with 19 bases between.

This clonotype appeared a few times. In nucleotides, the CDR3 is TGTGCCAGCAAGATAAGCTCCTACAATGAGCAGTTCTTC. Its protein is CASKISSYNEQFF. The rearrangement links TRBV6-2 or TRBV6-3 to TRBJ2-1; D is unresolved. V shed 7 bases and J shed 0 bases, with 7 bases lying between them. CDR1 and CDR2 (germline): MNHEY, SVGEGT. This CDR3 has 13 amino acids.

The V gene is TRBV4-3, the J gene TRBJ1-4; TRBD1 agrees at 8 bases. This CDR3 comprises 15 residues. Germline V gene sequence: CDR1 LGHNA, CDR2 YSLEER. V shed 0 bases, J shed 7 bases, and the junction held 4 bases outside the gene matches. The CDR3 is CASSQDTGGSEKLFF. For the CDR3, the DNA is TGCGCCAGCAGCCAAGATACAGGGGGGAGTGAAAAACTGTTTTTT.

The rearrangement links TRBV5-1 to TRBJ1-2; D unclear. The length of the CDR3 is 12 residues. Germline V gene lookup returns CDR1 SGHRS and CDR2 YFSETQ. Trimming pared 5 bases from V and 8 bases from J, leaving 13 bases between. CDR3 residues: CASRSTNRGYTF. CDR3 DNA sequence: TGCGCCAGCAGATCCACTAACCGCGGCTACACCTTC.

This sequence joins TRBV18 and TRBJ1-1; 10 bases agree with TRBD1. The CDR3 extends over 14 amino acids. Germline CDR1 KGHSH, CDR2 LQKENI. V was pared by 7 bases and J by 3 bases, with 5 bases of the junction left unmatched. CDR3: CASLRQGADTEAFF. The CDR3 DNA follows: TGTGCCAGCTTACGACAGGGGGCCGACACTGAAGCTTTCTTT.

The chain links TRBV7-6 to TRBJ2-2, with TRBD2 matching 12 bases. Trimming at V came to 2 bases and at J to 6 bases, leaving 4 bases not matched to a gene. Germline V gene lookup returns CDR1 SGHVS and CDR2 FNYEAQ. This CDR3 is 16 amino acids long. The CDR3 spells CASSLMTSGSPGELFF. The DNA for the CDR3 is TGTGCCAGCAGCTTAATGACTAGCGGGAGTCCCGGGGAGCTGTTTTTT. Supplemented by reference TRBV7-6 and TRBJ2-2, the full variable domain reads GAGVSQSPRYKVTKRGQDVALRCDPISGHVSLYWYRQALGQGPEFLTYFNYEAQQDKSGLPNDRFSAERPEGSISTLTIQRTEQRDSAMYRCASSLMTSGSPGELFFGEGSRLTVL.

This sequence joins TRBV19 and TRBJ2-7; D unresolved. V lost 7 bases and J lost 1, with 14 bases in between. The CDR3 totals 14 residues. Germline values: CDR1 LNHDA, CDR2 SQIVND (reference sequence). The DNA of the CDR3 is TGTGCCAGTACTATCAAGGTGCGTTCCTACGAGCAGTACTTC. Translated: CASTIKVRSYEQYF.

In its sample, this clonotype was seen a few times. The rearrangement joins TRBV4-2 to TRBJ2-3, with 16 bases that match TRBD2. This CDR3 region has 17 residues. Losses at the gene ends were 4 bases for V and 2 bases for J; bases not matched to a gene: 3. Germline CDR1 LGHNA, CDR2 YNFKEQ. The CDR3 nucleotides read TGTGCCAGCAGCCGGGGGACTAGCGGGAGGGCCACAGATACGCAGTATTTT. Translated, it gives CASSRGTSGRATDTQYF.

This clonotype was detected ten times or more. The chain links TRBV20-1 to TRBJ2-7; D not resolved. The CDR3 consists of 16 residues. Germline V CDR1 and CDR2: DFQATT, SNEGSKA (reference sequence). Trimming removed 0 bases from V and 2 bases from J, with 17 bases in between. Here the CDR3 DNA reads TGCAGTGCTAGAGACTGGGTAGTGGCGTCAACCTACGAGCAGTACTTC. This translates into CSARDWVVASTYEQYF.

This clonotype showed up just a few times. The V gene is TRBV20-1, the J gene TRBJ2-3, with D possibly called TRBD1 or TRBD2 (5 bases each). With 2 bases removed from V and 0 bases from J, the gap between germline ends came to 12 bases. The CDR3 is 15 amino acids. Germline assignment: CDR1 DFQATT and CDR2 SNEGSKA (reference sequence). Here the CDR3 reads CSARLPGRSTDTQYF. The CDR3 bases are TGCAGTGCTAGACTCCCGGGACGTAGCACAGATACGCAGTATTTT.

Many counts were recorded for this clonotype. Compared with germline, one end of the junction differs, possibly owing to a read error. The rearrangement uses TRBV7-7 and TRBJ2-5, with D possibly being TRBD2 (5 bases). Per the germline V gene, CDR1 is SSHAT and CDR2 is FNYEAQ (reference sequence). The CDR3 consists of 16 residues. The CDR3 nucleotides are TGTGCTAGCAGCTTATCGGTCCTGTCACCGGGGGAGACCCAGTACTTC. It encodes CASSLSVLSPGETQYF.

The chain couples TRBV4-1 to TRBJ2-7; 9 bases map to TRBD1. This CDR3 region has 16 residues. Looked up from germline, CDR1 is MGHRA and CDR2 is YSYEKL. V was pared by 4 bases and J by 2 bases, with 9 bases of the junction left unmatched. CDR3 in amino acids: CASSRYRTGETYEQYF. The CDR3 DNA sequence: TGCGCCAGCAGCCGATACAGGACAGGGGAAACCTACGAGCAGTACTTC.